Each of the 10 T cell receptor beta chains below was sequenced from the same sample in a study of metastatic and nonmetastatic thyroid tumors. From the PCR reads, TCRdb re-called clones with MiXCR. The table lists around 15,000 clones, about 30% of them singletons. No treatment of any kind had been given to any patient before thyroid surgery. The sequencing input was tumor tissue. All receptors come from a male donor with papillary thyroid cancer or a benign thyroid nodule (not recorded which). Some clones in this sample may be carry-over from other donors' samples.

In DNA, the CDR3 is TGTGCCAGCAGGGACAGCAACTCTGGGGCCAACGTCCTGACTTTC. It is translated as CASRDSNSGANVLTF. The chain has TRBV6-1 and TRBJ2-6, with TRBD1 as a possible D gene (6 bases). Germline V gives CDR1 MNHNS, CDR2 SASEGT. The V end was cut by 6 bases, the J end by 0 bases, with 9 bases between. The CDR3 has 15 amino acids.

A remark on this clone: As the CDR3 is not closed by the conserved phenylalanine or tryptophan, this likely results from a read error. The gene calls are TRBV11-2 and TRBJ1-5, with D possibly matching TRBD1 (5 bases). The CDR3 length is 16 residues. Looked up from germline, CDR1 is SGHAT and CDR2 is FQNNGV. This CDR3 reads CVSSFGVGGNNQPQHS. In DNA form, the CDR3 reads TGTGTCAGCAGCTTCGGTGTCGGGGGTAACAATCAGCCCCAGCATTCT.

There are a few counts of this clone. The chain uses TRBV28 and TRBJ1-2; D remains ambiguous. The CDR3 consists of 12 residues. Deletions cut 6 bases from V and 8 bases from J, with 13 bases between. Germline CDR1 is MDHEN and CDR2 is SYDVKM. This CDR3 reads CASSRTERGYTF. CDR3 nucleotides: TGTGCCAGCAGCCGGACCGAGCGGGGCTACACCTTC.

This clone was detected many times. The genes are TRBV14 and TRBJ1-1; D ambiguous. Trimming pared 4 bases from V and 10 bases from J, leaving 19 bases between. In germline, CDR1 is SGHDN, CDR2 FVKESK. This CDR3 is 14 amino acids long. DNA for the CDR3: TGTGCCAGCAGCCCCGCACGGCAGGCGTGGGGAGCTTTCTTT. Protein sequence: CASSPARQAWGAFF.

The chain recombines TRBV6-2 or TRBV6-3 with TRBJ2-1; D possibly corresponds to TRBD1 (5 bases). The CDR3 is made up of 13 amino acids. Germline V CDR1 and CDR2: MNHEY, SVGEGT. The V end was cut by 8 bases, the J end by 4 bases, with 12 bases between. For the CDR3, the DNA is TGTGCCAGCGGCAGGGTTTCTTACAATGAGCAGTTCTTC. As protein: CASGRVSYNEQFF.

This sequence joins TRBV7-2 and TRBJ2-7; the match to TRBD1 covers 8 bases. Germline-derived CDR1 and CDR2 are SGHTA and FQGNSA. The CDR3 extends over 14 amino acids. The trim removed 6 bases at V and 4 bases at J, leaving 8 bases unmatched. In DNA, the CDR3 is TGTGCCAGCAGGATGACAGGGGTCTCTTACGAGCAGTACTTC. Protein product: CASRMTGVSYEQYF.

The V and J genes are TRBV30 and TRBJ1-2; D is ambiguous. CDR3 size: 14 residues. Trimming shortened V by 0 bases and J by 7 bases, and 15 bases separated the two germline ends. CDR1 is GTSNPN and CDR2 is SVGIG in the germline V gene (reference sequence). CDR3 bases: TGTGCCTGGAGTGTAAAGGGTAGTCGAGCTGGCTACACCTTC. It specifies CAWSVKGSRAGYTF.

This clone was recorded once. The rearrangement links TRBV3-1 to TRBJ2-5, with D uncertain. The germline V gene has CDR1 LGHDT and CDR2 YNNKEL (reference sequence). V was clipped by 0 bases and J by 1 base, with 12 bases between them. This CDR3 is built from 16 residues. CDR3 DNA: TGTGCCAGCAGCCAAGACCTTCAGGAACTCCAAGAGACCCAGTACTTC. Amino acids: CASSQDLQELQETQYF.

The chain links TRBV18 to TRBJ1-1; TRBD1 is a possible D gene (5 bases). The germline gives CDR1 KGHSH, CDR2 LQKENI. The V end lost 1 base, the J end lost 3 bases, and 12 bases lay between the germline ends. This CDR3 is built from 15 residues. This chain's CDR3 is CASSPLVGVDTEAFF. The DNA of the CDR3 is TGTGCCAGCTCACCACTCGTGGGGGTAGACACTGAAGCTTTCTTT.

This clone is classed as medium-sized. The chain joins TRBV6-4 to TRBJ2-1, with 11 bases lining up with TRBD2. V trimming: 5 bases; J trimming: 6 bases; junction bases outside the gene matches: 6. The CDR3 runs 15 residues. CDR1 MRHNA and CDR2 SNTAGT come from the germline V gene. DNA for the CDR3: TGTGCCAGCAGTCCGACTAGCGGGGAAATCAATGAGCAGTTCTTC. Translation gives CASSPTSGEINEQFF.